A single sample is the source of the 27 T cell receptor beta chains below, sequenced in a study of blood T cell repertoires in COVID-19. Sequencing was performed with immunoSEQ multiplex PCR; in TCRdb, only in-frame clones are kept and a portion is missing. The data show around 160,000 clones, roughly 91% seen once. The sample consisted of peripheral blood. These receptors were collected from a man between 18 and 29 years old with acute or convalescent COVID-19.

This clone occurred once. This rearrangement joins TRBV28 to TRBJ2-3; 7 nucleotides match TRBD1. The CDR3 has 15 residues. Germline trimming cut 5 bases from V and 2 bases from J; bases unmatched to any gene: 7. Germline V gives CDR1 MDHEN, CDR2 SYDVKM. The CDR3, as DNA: TGTGCCAGCAGTCCTCTTGACAGGGACACAGATACGCAGTATTTT. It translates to CASSPLDRDTDTQYF.

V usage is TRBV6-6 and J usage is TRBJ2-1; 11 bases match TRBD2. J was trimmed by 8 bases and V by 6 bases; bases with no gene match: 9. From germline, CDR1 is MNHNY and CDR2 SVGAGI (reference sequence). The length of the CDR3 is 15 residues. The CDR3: CASRLAGGPFYEQFF. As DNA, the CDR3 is TGTGCCAGCAGGTTAGCGGGAGGGCCGTTTTATGAGCAGTTCTTC.

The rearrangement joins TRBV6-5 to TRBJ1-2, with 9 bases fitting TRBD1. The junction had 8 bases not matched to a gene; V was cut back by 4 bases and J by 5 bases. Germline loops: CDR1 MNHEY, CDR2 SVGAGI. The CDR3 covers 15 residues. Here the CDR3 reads CASSSWTGVEYGYTF. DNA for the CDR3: TGTGCCAGCAGTTCTTGGACAGGGGTAGAATATGGCTACACCTTC.

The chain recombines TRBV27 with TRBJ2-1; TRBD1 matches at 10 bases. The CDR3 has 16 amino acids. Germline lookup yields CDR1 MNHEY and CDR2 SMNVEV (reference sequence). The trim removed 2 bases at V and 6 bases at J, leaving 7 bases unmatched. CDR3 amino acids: CASSLQGTGALNEQFF. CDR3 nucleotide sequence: TGTGCCAGCAGTTTACAGGGGACAGGGGCACTCAATGAGCAGTTCTTC.

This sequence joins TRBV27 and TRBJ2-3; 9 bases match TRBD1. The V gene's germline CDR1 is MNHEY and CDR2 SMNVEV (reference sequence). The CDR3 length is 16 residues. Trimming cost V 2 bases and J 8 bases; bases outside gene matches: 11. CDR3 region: CASSLGYRGLLVTQYF. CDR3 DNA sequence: TGTGCCAGCAGTTTAGGATACAGGGGGCTTCTAGTTACGCAGTATTTT.

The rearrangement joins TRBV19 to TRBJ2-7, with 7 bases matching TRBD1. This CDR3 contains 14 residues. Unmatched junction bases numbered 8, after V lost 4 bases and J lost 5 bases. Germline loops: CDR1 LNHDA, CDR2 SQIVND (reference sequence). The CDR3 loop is CASSRHRGTDEQYF. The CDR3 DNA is TGTGCCAGTAGTAGGCACAGGGGAACAGACGAGCAGTACTTC.

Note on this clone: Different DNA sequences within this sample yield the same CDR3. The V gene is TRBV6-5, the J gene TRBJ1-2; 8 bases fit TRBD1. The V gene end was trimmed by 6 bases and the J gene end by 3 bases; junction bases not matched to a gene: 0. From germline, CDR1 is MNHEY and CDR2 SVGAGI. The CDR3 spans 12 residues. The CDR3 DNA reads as TGTGCCAGCAGGGACAGGGACTATGGCTACACCTTC. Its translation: CASRDRDYGYTF.

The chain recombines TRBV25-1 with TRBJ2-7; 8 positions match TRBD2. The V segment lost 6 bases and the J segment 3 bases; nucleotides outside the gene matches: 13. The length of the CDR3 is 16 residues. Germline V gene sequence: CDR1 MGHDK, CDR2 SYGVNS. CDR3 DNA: TGTGCCAGCAGCGGCCCGCATAGCGGGACATACTACGAGCAGTACTTC. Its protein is CASSGPHSGTYYEQYF.

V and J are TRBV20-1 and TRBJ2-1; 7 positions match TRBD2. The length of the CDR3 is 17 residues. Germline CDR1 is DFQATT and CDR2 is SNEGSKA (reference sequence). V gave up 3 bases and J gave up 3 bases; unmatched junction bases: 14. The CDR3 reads CSASQIPSGTYYNEQFF. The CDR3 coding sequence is TGCAGTGCTAGTCAGATCCCTAGCGGAACCTACTACAATGAGCAGTTCTTC.

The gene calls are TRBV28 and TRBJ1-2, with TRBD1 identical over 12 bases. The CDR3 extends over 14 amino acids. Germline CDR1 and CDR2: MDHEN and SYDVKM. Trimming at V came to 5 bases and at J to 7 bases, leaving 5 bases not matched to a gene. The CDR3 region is CASSPPGQGAGYTF. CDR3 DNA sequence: TGTGCCAGCAGTCCTCCGGGACAGGGGGCTGGCTACACCTTC.

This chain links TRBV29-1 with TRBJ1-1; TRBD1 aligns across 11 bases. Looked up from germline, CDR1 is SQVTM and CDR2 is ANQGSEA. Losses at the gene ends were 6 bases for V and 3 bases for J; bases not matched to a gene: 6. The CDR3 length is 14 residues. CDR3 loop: CSVSGTGGHTEAFF. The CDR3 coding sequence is TGCAGCGTCTCAGGGACAGGGGGACACACTGAAGCTTTCTTT.

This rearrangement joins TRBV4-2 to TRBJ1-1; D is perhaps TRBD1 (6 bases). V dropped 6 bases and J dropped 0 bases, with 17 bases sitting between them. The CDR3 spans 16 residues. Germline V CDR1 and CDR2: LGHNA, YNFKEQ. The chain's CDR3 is CASSPGQFSMNTEAFF. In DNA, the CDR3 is TGTGCCAGCAGTCCAGGACAGTTCAGCATGAACACTGAAGCTTTCTTT.

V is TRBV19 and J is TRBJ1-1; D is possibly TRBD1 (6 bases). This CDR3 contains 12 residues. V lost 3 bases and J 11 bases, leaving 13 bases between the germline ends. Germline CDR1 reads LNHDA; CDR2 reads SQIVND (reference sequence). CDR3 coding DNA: TGTGCCAGTAGTATCTCACAGGGAAGGGCTTTCTTT. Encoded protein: CASSISQGRAFF.

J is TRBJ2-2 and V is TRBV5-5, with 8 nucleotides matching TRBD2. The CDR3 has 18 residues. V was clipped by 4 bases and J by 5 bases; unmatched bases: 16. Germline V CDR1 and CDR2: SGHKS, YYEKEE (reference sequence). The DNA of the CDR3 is TGTGCCAGCAGCCCCGGCCCTCAAGGGGTAGCGGGAACCGGGGAGCTGTTTTTT. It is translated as CASSPGPQGVAGTGELFF.

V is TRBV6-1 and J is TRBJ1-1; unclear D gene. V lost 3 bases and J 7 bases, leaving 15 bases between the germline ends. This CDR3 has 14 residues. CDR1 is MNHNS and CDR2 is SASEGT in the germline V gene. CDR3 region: CASSDPNDGGEAFF. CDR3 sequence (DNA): TGTGCCAGCAGTGACCCGAATGACGGAGGTGAAGCTTTCTTT.

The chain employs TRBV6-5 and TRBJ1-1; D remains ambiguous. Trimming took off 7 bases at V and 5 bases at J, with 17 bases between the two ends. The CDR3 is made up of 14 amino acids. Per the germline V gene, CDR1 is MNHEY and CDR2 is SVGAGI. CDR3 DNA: TGTGCCAGCAATCTAGCAGGAGGCGGGACTGAAGCTTTCTTT. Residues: CASNLAGGGTEAFF.

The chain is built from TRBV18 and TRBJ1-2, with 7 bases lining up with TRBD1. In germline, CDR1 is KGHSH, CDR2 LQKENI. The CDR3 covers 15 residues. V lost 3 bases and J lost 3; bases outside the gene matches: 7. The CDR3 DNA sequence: TGTGCCAGCTCACCCCCAACTGACAGGGACTATGGCTACACCTTC. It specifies CASSPPTDRDYGYTF.

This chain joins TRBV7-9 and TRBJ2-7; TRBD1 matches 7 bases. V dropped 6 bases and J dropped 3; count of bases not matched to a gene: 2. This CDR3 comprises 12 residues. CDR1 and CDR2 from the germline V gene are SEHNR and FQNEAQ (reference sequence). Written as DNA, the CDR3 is TGTGCCAGCAGTCGGACAGGCTACGAGCAGTACTTC. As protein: CASSRTGYEQYF.

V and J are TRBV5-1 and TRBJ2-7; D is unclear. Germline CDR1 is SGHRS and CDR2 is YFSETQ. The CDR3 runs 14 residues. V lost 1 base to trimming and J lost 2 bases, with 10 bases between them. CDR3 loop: CASSLSYSPYEQYF. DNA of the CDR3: TGCGCCAGCAGCTTGAGTTACAGCCCCTACGAGCAGTACTTC.

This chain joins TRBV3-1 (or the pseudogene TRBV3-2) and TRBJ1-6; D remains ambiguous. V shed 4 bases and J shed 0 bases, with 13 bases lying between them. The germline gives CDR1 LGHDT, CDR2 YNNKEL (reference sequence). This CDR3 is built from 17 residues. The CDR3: CASSRLSGSSYNSPLHF. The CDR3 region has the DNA TGTGCCAGCAGCCGCCTAAGCGGAAGCTCCTATAATTCACCCCTCCACTTT.

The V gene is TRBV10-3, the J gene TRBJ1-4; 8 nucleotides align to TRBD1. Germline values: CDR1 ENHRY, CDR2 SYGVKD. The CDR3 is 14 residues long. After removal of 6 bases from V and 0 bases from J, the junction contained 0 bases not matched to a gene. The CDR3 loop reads CAIRQGATNEKLFF. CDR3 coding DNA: TGTGCCATCAGACAGGGGGCAACTAATGAAAAACTGTTTTTT.

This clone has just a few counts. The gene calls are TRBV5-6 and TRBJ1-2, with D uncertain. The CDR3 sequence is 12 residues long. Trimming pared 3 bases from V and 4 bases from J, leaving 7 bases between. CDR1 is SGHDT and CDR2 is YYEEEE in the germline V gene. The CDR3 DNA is TGTGCCAGCAGCTCCGGACTCTATGGCTACACCTTC. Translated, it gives CASSSGLYGYTF. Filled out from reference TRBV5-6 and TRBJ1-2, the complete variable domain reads DAGVTQSPTHLIKTRGQQVTLRCSPKSGHDTVSWYQQALGQGPQFIFQYYEEEERQRGNFPDRFSGHQFPNYSSELNVNALLLGDSALYLCASSSGLYGYTFGSGTRLTVV.

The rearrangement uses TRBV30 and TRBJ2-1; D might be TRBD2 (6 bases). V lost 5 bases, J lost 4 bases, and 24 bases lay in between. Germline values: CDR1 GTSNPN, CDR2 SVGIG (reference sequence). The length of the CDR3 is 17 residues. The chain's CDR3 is CAWERLSRGLLYNEQFF. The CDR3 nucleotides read TGTGCCTGGGAGCGGCTGAGCCGGGGACTCCTTTACAATGAGCAGTTCTTC. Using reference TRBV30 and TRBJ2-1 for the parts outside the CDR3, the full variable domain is SQTIHQWPATLVQPVGSPLSLECTVEGTSNPNLYWYRQAAGRGLQLLFYSVGIGQISSEVPQNLSASRPQDRQFILSSKKLLLSDSGFYLCAWERLSRGLLYNEQFFGPGTRLTVL.

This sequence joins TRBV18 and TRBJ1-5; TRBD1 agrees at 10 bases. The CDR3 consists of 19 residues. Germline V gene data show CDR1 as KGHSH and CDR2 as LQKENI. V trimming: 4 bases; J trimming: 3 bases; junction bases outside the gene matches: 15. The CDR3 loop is CASSRTALTGTGVNQPQHF. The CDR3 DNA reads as TGTGCCAGCTCACGGACCGCCTTAACCGGGACAGGGGTCAATCAGCCCCAGCATTTT.

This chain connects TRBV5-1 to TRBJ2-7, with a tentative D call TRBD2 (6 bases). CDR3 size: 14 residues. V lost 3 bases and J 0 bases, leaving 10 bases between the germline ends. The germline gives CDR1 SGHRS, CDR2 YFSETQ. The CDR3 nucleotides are TGCGCCAGCAGCTGGGGAGGAACCTCCTACGAGCAGTACTTC. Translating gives CASSWGGTSYEQYF.

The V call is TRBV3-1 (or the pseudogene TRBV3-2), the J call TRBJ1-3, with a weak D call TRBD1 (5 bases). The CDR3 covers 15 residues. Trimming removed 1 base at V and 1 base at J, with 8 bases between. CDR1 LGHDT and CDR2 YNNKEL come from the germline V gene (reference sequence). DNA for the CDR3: TGTGCCAGCAGCCAAGCGACAGTGTCTGGAAACACCATATATTTT. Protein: CASSQATVSGNTIYF.

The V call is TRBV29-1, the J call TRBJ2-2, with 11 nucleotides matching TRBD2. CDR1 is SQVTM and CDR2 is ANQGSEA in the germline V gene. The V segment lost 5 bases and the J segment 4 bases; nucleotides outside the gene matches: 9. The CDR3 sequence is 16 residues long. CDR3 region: CSVKVAGGPRTGELFF. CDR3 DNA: TGCAGCGTTAAAGTAGCGGGAGGGCCTCGCACCGGGGAGCTGTTTTTT.